The T cell receptor (beta chain) described here comes from a study of cytomegalovirus exposure and HLA in healthy donors. Findings and limits, study-wide: In vitro work confirmed that three CMV-associated chains recognize CMV antigens. There were about 160 TCR beta chains listed as cytomegalovirus-associated.

About this clone: Its antigen is undetermined.

There are 15 residues in the CDR3. Germline CDR1 and CDR2: MDHEN and SYDVKM. With 6 bases clipped from V and 4 bases from J, the junction kept 11 bases outside the gene matches. Clones were read by immunoSEQ multiplex PCR, and TCRdb kept only the in-frame ones, dropping some. The repertoire has 130,000 or so clones, roughly 89% of them found once; the top ten carry approximately 3.3%. This chain joins TRBV28 and TRBJ1-2; 7 nucleotides agree with TRBD1. The receptor's source is a man aged 25-45 years in good health and CMV-seronegative. Sequencing input: PBMCs. In nucleotides, the CDR3 is TGTGCCAGCAGCAACCATCGACAGGGTGGCTATGGCTACACCTTC. Translation gives CASSNHRQGGYGYTF.